These 25 T cell receptor beta chains share one sample of origin, sequenced in a study of T cell repertoires in cytomegalovirus infection. No antigen has been identified for these receptors. TCRdb redid the calling of the reads with MiXCR, one entry per CDR3 protein. The sample has under 850,000 distinct CDR3 sequences; roughly 30% are singletons. Sequencing used cultured PBMCs, obtained from culture after CMV antigen stimulation. The receptors shown here come from a human donor in good health (CMV status not recorded). Some clones in this sample may be carry-over from other donors' samples.

Only a few counts were recorded for this clonotype. V gene TRBV6-2 or TRBV6-3 combines with J gene TRBJ2-7; D is undetermined. Germline V gene sequence: CDR1 MNHEY, CDR2 SVGEGT. The CDR3 covers 14 residues. Trimming shortened V by 2 bases and J by 3 bases, and 11 bases separated the two germline ends. CDR3 amino acids: CASSYRQSDYEQYF. The CDR3 DNA follows: TGTGCCAGCAGTTACCGTCAATCTGACTACGAGCAGTACTTC.

The chain joins TRBV20-1 to TRBJ2-5; unclear D gene. Trimming shortened V by 0 bases and J by 2 bases, and 16 bases separated the two germline ends. There are 16 residues in the CDR3. Germline V lookup: CDR1 DFQATT, CDR2 SNEGSKA (reference sequence). CDR3 in amino acids: CSARDIGAAPQETQYF. The CDR3, as DNA: TGCAGTGCTAGAGATATTGGTGCGGCCCCTCAAGAGACCCAGTACTTC.

The J gene is TRBJ2-5, the V gene TRBV20-1; D is perhaps TRBD2 (6 bases). Trimming removed 0 bases at V and 5 bases at J, with 22 bases between. Germline loops: CDR1 DFQATT, CDR2 SNEGSKA (reference sequence). This CDR3 spans 17 amino acids. CDR3 DNA: TGCAGTGCTAGAGATCTTGAGCGGGTCCATATAGGGGAGACCCAGTACTTC. Translated: CSARDLERVHIGETQYF.

The table lists this clonotype with a few counts. The gene calls are TRBV4-3 and TRBJ1-2; D gene uncertain. Germline assignment: CDR1 LGHNA and CDR2 YSLEER. Trimming shortened V by 4 bases and J by 6 bases, and 12 bases separated the two germline ends. This CDR3 is built from 13 residues. The DNA for the CDR3 is TGCGCCAGCAGCCCAGAAAGGAAAGATGGCTACACCTTC. This codes for CASSPERKDGYTF.

This clonotype came up a few times. The V call is TRBV4-3, the J call TRBJ2-6, with 11 bases that match TRBD2. V shed 5 bases, J shed 0 bases, and the junction held 6 bases outside the gene matches. The CDR3 runs 18 residues. CDR1 is LGHNA and CDR2 is YSLEER in the germline V gene. In DNA, the CDR3 is TGCGCCAGCAGCTACAGGACTAGCGGGCGCTCTGGGGCCAACGTCCTGACTTTC. Protein: CASSYRTSGRSGANVLTF.

This clonotype was found a few times. This chain links TRBV5-6 with TRBJ2-3; 8 nucleotides match TRBD2. From germline, CDR1 is SGHDT and CDR2 YYEEEE. The CDR3 covers 14 residues. J gave up 2 bases and V 6 bases, and 5 bases lay outside the gene matches. CDR3: CASKTSVYTDTQYF. The DNA for the CDR3 is TGTGCCAGCAAGACTAGCGTCTACACAGATACGCAGTATTTT.

CDR3 in amino acids: CSARVTGNSPLHF. The CDR3 coding sequence is TGCAGTGCTAGAGTGACGGGGAATTCACCCCTCCACTTT. The chain couples TRBV20-1 to TRBJ1-6, with D unresolved. The CDR3 runs to 13 residues. CDR1 is DFQATT and CDR2 is SNEGSKA in the germline V gene (reference sequence). Trimming removed 1 base at V and 7 bases at J, with 8 bases between.

This chain connects TRBV7-2 to TRBJ1-2; possible D gene TRBD1, 5 bases. From germline, CDR1 is SGHTA and CDR2 FQGNSA. CDR3 length equals 15 residues. The V and J ends lost 8 bases and 1 base respectively, with 17 bases between them. CDR3 in amino acids: CASAESDSLNYGYTF. The CDR3 DNA sequence: TGTGCCAGCGCCGAGAGTGACAGCCTTAACTATGGCTACACCTTC.

The chain couples TRBV5-1 to TRBJ1-3; no clear D gene. Per the germline V gene, CDR1 is SGHRS and CDR2 is YFSETQ. The ends were cut back, 6 bases at V and 2 bases at J, with 12 bases in the middle. The CDR3 contains 14 residues. The CDR3 loop is CASTGEVPGNTIYF. DNA for the CDR3: TGCGCCAGCACCGGGGAGGTACCTGGAAACACCATATATTTT.

This clonotype was observed a handful of times. The chain has TRBV20-1 and TRBJ2-2, with 9 bases aligning to TRBD1. Per germline, CDR1 DFQATT and CDR2 SNEGSKA (reference sequence). The CDR3 totals 18 residues. V was clipped by 6 bases and J by 5 bases; unmatched bases: 19. The CDR3 spells CSARALQGAHSGTGELFF. The CDR3 nucleotides are TGCAGTGCGAGGGCCCTACAGGGGGCGCATTCGGGGACCGGGGAGCTGTTTTTT.

This clonotype was detected only a few times. The V call is TRBV4-1, the J call TRBJ2-1; either TRBD1 or TRBD2 may fit D (5 bases each). Germline assignment: CDR1 MGHRA and CDR2 YSYEKL. The V gene lost 0 bases and the J gene lost 10 bases, with 16 bases spanning the gap. The CDR3 spans 15 residues. The CDR3 DNA reads TGCGCCAGCAGCCAAGAAAGGCGGCAGTGGGACGAGCAGTTCTTC. Protein sequence: CASSQERRQWDEQFF.

The V call is TRBV7-2, the J call TRBJ1-5; 8 nucleotides match TRBD1. The V gene's germline CDR1 is SGHTA and CDR2 FQGNSA. V dropped 5 bases and J dropped 7; count of bases not matched to a gene: 7. CDR3 length equals 14 residues. The chain's CDR3 is CASSPDRGEQPQHF. The DNA of the CDR3 is TGTGCCAGCAGCCCCGACAGGGGCGAGCAGCCCCAGCATTTT.

In this sample, this clonotype turned up a few times. The chain is built from TRBV12-3 or TRBV12-4 and TRBJ1-1, with 7 bases matching TRBD1. V was pared by 7 bases and J by 8 bases, with 10 bases of the junction left unmatched. The CDR3 sequence is 13 residues long. This CDR3 is CASTFGRGLEAFF. CDR3 DNA: TGTGCCAGCACCTTCGGGAGGGGGCTGGAAGCTTTCTTT.

The chain uses TRBV4-1 and TRBJ2-5; 9 bases are a match to TRBD2. J lost 4 bases, V lost 1 base, and 7 bases had no gene match. Germline CDR1 reads MGHRA; CDR2 reads YSYEKL. CDR3 length: 16 amino acids. CDR3 residues: CASSQVAGGPPETQYF. CDR3 DNA sequence: TGCGCCAGCAGCCAAGTCGCGGGGGGGCCCCCAGAGACCCAGTACTTC.

The chain carries TRBV5-1 and TRBJ2-1, with D maybe TRBD2 (7 bases). The CDR3 is made up of 16 amino acids. Trimming cost V 3 bases and J 4 bases, with 17 bases left between them. Looked up from germline, CDR1 is SGHRS and CDR2 is YFSETQ. CDR3 region: CASSSAPAGAYNEQFF. CDR3 nucleotide sequence: TGCGCCAGCAGCTCCGCCCCCGCGGGGGCTTACAATGAGCAGTTCTTC.

The chain is built from TRBV12-3 or TRBV12-4 and TRBJ1-2; D perhaps matches TRBD1 (5 bases). This CDR3 is built from 14 residues. V dropped 4 bases and J dropped 6 bases, with 15 bases sitting between them. The CDR3 loop is CASSSAPWGDGYTF. The DNA of the CDR3 is TGTGCCAGCAGTTCCGCCCCCTGGGGCGATGGCTACACCTTC.

The chain carries TRBV19 and TRBJ1-2; the match to TRBD1 covers 7 bases. The CDR3 extends over 13 amino acids. Germline V CDR1 and CDR2: LNHDA, SQIVND (reference sequence). V dropped 3 bases and J dropped 7; count of bases not matched to a gene: 5. The CDR3 sequence is CASSITGAGGYTF. For the CDR3, the DNA is TGTGCCAGTAGTATTACAGGGGCCGGTGGCTACACCTTC.

This clonotype was recorded only once. The gene calls are TRBV15 and TRBJ2-1; D is uncertain. There are 15 residues in the CDR3. The germline V and J ends were trimmed by 0 bases and 7 bases, with 13 bases remaining between them. Looked up from germline, CDR1 is LNHNV and CDR2 is YYDKDF (reference sequence). CDR3 sequence reads: CATSRDVRSRNEQFF. CDR3 sequence (DNA): TGTGCCACCAGCAGAGATGTCAGGTCCAGGAATGAGCAGTTCTTC. Full variable domain (remainder filled in from reference TRBV15 and TRBJ2-1): DAMVIQNPRYQVTQFGKPVTLSCSQTLNHNVMYWYQQKSSQAPKLLFHYYDKDFNNEADTPDNFQSRRPNTSFCFLDIRSPGLGDTAMYLCATSRDVRSRNEQFFGPGTRLTVL.

This clonotype was picked up a small number of times. The rearrangement joins TRBV7-2 to TRBJ1-4, with D unclear. CDR3 size: 14 residues. Germline values: CDR1 SGHTA, CDR2 FQGNSA. Trimming left V 7 bases short and J 7 bases short, with 16 bases between. Here the CDR3 reads CASTPTARGEKLFF. In DNA form, the CDR3 reads TGTGCCAGCACCCCAACAGCTCGGGGTGAAAAACTGTTTTTT.

The V call is TRBV6-1, the J call TRBJ1-2, with TRBD1 matching 7 bases. The germline gives CDR1 MNHNS, CDR2 SASEGT. There are 13 residues in the CDR3. V lost 8 bases and J lost 2; bases outside the gene matches: 5. CDR3 protein: CASGKTGNYGYTF. DNA for the CDR3: TGTGCCAGCGGGAAGACAGGGAACTATGGCTACACCTTC.

This clonotype was detected a few times. The CDR3 loop is CASSLAYLAGGPTYF. CDR3 DNA: TGTGCCAGCAGCTTAGCCTATCTGGCGGGGGGTCCCACGTACTTC. The V call is TRBV7-2, the J call TRBJ2-5; 8 bases line up with TRBD2. The V gene's germline CDR1 is SGHTA and CDR2 FQGNSA. J lost 13 bases, V lost 0 bases, and 13 bases had no gene match. CDR3 length equals 15 residues.

This clonotype was detected only a few times. The CDR3 nucleotides read TGTGCCAGCATGCAATTACCGGGACTAGGGAAGCAGTTCTTC. This encodes CASMQLPGLGKQFF. J is TRBJ2-1 and V is TRBV6-8, with 8 positions matching TRBD2. The CDR3 sequence is 14 residues long. V lost 7 bases, J lost 11 bases, and 13 bases stayed unmatched. From germline, CDR1 is MNHGY and CDR2 SAAAGT.

This clonotype was seen only a few times. The rearrangement links TRBV7-6 to TRBJ2-7, with D perhaps matching TRBD1 or TRBD2 (5 bases each). Looked up from germline, CDR1 is SGHVS and CDR2 is FNYEAQ. There are 14 residues in the CDR3. Trimming cost V 5 bases and J 5 bases, with 16 bases left between them. The CDR3 reads CASSARGPRDEQYF. The CDR3 coding sequence is TGTGCCAGCAGCGCCCGGGGCCCCCGGGACGAGCAGTACTTC.

V is TRBV25-1 and J is TRBJ1-1; D is undetermined. This CDR3 has 14 amino acids. V lost 3 bases and J lost 4, with 12 bases in between. Germline CDR1 is MGHDK and CDR2 is SYGVNS. The CDR3 coding sequence is TGTGCCAGCAGTGATGTATCCGGAGGCACTGAAGCTTTCTTT. Encoded protein: CASSDVSGGTEAFF.

V is TRBV7-6 and J is TRBJ1-2, with TRBD1 matching over 11 bases. The CDR3 has 14 residues. The V segment lost 4 bases and the J segment 8 bases; nucleotides outside the gene matches: 6. Germline CDR1 is SGHVS and CDR2 is FNYEAQ. The CDR3 DNA reads TGTGCCAGCAGCTCCGGACAGGGGGCTGCGGGCTACACCTTC. Translating gives CASSSGQGAAGYTF.